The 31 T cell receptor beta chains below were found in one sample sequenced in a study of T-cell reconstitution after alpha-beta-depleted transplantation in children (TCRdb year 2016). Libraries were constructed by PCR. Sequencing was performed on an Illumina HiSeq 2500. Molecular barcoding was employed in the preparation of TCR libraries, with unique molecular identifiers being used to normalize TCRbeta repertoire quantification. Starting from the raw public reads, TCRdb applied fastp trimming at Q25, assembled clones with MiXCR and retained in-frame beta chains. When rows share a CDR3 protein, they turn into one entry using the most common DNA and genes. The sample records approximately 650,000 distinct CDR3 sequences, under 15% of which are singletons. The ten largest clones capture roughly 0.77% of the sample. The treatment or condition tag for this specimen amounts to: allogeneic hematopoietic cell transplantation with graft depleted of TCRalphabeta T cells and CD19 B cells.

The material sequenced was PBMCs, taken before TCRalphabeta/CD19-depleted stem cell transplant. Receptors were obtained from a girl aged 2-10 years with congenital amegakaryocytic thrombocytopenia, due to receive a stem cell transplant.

The CDR3 nucleotides are TGTGCCAGTAGTATGAGGCGGGTTGAGAACACAGATACGCAGTATTTT. This codes for CASSMRRVENTDTQYF. V is TRBV19 and J is TRBJ2-3; D may be TRBD2 (5 bases). This CDR3 region has 16 residues. Germline CDR1 is LNHDA and CDR2 is SQIVND (reference sequence). Trimming removed 3 bases at V and 2 bases at J, with 15 bases between.

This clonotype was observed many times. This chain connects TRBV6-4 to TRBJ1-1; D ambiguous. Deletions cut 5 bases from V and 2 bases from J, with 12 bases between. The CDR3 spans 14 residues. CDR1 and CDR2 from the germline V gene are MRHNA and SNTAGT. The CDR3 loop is CASSLSGRNTEAFF. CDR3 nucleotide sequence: TGTGCCAGCAGTCTCTCCGGGAGAAACACTGAAGCTTTCTTT.

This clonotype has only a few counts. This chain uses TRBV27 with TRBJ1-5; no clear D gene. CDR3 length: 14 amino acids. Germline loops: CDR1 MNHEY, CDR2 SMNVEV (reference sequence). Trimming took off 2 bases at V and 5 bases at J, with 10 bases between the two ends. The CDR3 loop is CASSLAVGYQPQHF. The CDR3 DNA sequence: TGTGCCAGCAGTTTAGCGGTGGGATATCAGCCCCAGCATTTT.

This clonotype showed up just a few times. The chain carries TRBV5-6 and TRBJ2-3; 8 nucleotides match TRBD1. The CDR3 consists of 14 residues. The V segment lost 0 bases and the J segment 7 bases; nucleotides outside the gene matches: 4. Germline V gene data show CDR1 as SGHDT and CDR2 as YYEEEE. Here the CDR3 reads CASSLGQGTYTQYF. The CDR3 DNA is TGTGCCAGCAGCTTGGGACAGGGGACATATACGCAGTATTTT.

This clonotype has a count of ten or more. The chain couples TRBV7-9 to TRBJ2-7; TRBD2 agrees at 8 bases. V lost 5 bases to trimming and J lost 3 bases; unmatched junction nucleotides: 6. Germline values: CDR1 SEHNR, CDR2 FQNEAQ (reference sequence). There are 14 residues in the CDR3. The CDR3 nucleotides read TGTGCCAGCAGCGTTGTTAGCGGGAACTACGAGCAGTACTTC. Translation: CASSVVSGNYEQYF. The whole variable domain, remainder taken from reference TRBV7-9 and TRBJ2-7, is DTGVSQNPRHKITKRGQNVTFRCDPISEHNRLYWYRQTLGQGPEFLTYFQNEAQLEKSRLLSDRFSAERPKGSFSTLEIQRTEQGDSAMYLCASSVVSGNYEQYFGPGTRLTVT.

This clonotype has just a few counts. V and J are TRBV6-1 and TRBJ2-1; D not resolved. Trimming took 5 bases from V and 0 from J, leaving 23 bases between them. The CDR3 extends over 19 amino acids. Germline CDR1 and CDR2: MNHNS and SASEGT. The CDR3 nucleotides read TGTGCCAGCAGTCCCCATTTCGGGCGGTTATACCTCTCCTACAATGAGCAGTTCTTC. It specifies CASSPHFGRLYLSYNEQFF.

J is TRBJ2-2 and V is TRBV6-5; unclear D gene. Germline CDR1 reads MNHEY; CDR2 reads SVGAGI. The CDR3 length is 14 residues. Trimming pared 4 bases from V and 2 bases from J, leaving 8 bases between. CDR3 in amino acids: CASSFLLNTGELFF. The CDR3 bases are TGTGCCAGCAGTTTCCTACTAAACACCGGGGAGCTGTTTTTT.

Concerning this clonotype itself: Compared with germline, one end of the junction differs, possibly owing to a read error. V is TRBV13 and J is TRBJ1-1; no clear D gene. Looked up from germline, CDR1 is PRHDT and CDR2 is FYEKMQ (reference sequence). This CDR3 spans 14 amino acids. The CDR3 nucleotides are TGTGCCAGCAGCTTAGTAGGCCAGGTCGGGAAAGGAGAATTT. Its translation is CASSLVGQVGKGEF.

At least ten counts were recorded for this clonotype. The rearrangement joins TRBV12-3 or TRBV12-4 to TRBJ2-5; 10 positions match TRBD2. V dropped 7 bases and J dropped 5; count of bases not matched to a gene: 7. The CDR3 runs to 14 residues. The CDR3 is CASIPGLASETQYF. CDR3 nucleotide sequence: TGTGCCAGCATCCCGGGACTAGCGAGCGAGACCCAGTACTTC.

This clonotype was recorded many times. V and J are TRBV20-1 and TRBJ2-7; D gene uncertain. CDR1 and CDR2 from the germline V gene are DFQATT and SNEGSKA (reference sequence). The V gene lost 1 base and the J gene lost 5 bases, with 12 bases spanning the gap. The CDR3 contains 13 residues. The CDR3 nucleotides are TGCAGTGCTAGAGTTGGGGTCCTAGACGAGCAGTACTTC. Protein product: CSARVGVLDEQYF.

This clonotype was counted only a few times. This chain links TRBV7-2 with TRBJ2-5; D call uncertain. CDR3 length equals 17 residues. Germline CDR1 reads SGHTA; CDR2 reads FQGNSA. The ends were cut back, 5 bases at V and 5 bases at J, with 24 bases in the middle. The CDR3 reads CASSLLEKRKGPETQYF. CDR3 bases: TGTGCCAGCAGCCTTCTGGAAAAGCGAAAGGGTCCGGAGACCCAGTACTTC.

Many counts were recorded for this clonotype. The CDR3 here is CASTLAGGLSGYNEQFF. The CDR3 nucleotides are TGCGCCAGCACACTAGCGGGAGGGCTCTCGGGCTACAATGAGCAGTTCTTC. V and J are TRBV5-1 and TRBJ2-1; 13 positions agree with TRBD2. There are 17 residues in the CDR3. The trim removed 6 bases at V and 3 bases at J, leaving 9 bases unmatched. Germline loops: CDR1 SGHRS, CDR2 YFSETQ. Full variable domain (outside the CDR3, taken from reference TRBV5-1 and TRBJ2-1): KAGVTQTPRYLIKTRGQQVTLSCSPISGHRSVSWYQQTPGQGLQFLFEYFSETQRNKGNFPGRFSGRQFSNSRSEMNVSTLELGDSALYLCASTLAGGLSGYNEQFFGPGTRLTVL.

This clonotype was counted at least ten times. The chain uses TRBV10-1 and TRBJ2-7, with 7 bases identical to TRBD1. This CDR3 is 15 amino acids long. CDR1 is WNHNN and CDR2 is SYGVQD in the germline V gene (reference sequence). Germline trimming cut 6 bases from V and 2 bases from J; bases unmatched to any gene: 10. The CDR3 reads CASREYTGQTYEQYF. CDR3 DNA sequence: TGCGCCAGCAGAGAATATACGGGACAGACCTACGAGCAGTACTTC.

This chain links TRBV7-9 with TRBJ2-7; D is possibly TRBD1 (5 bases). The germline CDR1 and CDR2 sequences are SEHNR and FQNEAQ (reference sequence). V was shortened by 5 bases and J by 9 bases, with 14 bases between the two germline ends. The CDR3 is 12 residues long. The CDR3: CASSTNRPLQYF. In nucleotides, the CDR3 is TGTGCCAGCAGCACCAACAGGCCACTGCAGTACTTC.

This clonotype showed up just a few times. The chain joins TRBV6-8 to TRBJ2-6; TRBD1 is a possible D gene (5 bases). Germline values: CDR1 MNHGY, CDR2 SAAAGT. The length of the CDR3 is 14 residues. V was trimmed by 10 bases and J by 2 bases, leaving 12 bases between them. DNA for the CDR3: TGTGCCACCATTCAGGGTCCTGGGGCCAACGTCCTGACTTTC. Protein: CATIQGPGANVLTF.

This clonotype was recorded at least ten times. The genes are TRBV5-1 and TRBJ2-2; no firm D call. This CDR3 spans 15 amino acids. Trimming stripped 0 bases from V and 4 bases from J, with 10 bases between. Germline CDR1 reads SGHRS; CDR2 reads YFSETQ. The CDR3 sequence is CASSLARSGTGELFF. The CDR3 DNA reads TGCGCCAGCAGCTTGGCCCGTTCGGGCACCGGGGAGCTGTTTTTT.

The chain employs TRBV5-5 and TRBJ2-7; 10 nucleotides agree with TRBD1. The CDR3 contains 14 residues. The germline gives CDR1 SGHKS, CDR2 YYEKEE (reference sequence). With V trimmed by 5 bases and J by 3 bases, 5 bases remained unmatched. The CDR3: CASRGQGPSYEQYF. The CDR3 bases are TGTGCCAGCAGGGGACAGGGGCCCAGCTACGAGCAGTACTTC.

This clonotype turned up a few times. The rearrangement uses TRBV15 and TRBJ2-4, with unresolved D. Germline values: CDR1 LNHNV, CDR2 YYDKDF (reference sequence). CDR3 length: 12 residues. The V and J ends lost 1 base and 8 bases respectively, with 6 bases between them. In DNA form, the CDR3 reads TGTGCCACCAGCAGAGGGGATCACATTCAGTACTTC. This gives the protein CATSRGDHIQYF.

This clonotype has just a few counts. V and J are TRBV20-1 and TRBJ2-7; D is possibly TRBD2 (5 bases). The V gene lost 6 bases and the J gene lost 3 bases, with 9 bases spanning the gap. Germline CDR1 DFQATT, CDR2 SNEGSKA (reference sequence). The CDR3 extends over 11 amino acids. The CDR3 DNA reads TGCAGTGCGGGAGACAACTACGAGCAGTACTTC. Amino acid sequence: CSAGDNYEQYF.

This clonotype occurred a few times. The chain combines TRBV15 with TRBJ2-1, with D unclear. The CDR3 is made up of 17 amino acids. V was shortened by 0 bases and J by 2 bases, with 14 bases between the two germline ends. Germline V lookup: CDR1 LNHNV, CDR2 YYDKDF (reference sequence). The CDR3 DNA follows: TGTGCCACCAGCAGAGAGTTAAGCGCCCCCGCCTACAATGAGCAGTTCTTC. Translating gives CATSRELSAPAYNEQFF.

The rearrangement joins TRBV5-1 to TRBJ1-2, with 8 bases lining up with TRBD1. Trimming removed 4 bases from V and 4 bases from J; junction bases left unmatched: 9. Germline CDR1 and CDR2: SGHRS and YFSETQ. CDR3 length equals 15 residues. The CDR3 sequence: CASSPDREPLYGYTF. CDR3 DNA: TGCGCCAGCAGCCCGGACAGGGAGCCCCTCTATGGCTACACCTTC.

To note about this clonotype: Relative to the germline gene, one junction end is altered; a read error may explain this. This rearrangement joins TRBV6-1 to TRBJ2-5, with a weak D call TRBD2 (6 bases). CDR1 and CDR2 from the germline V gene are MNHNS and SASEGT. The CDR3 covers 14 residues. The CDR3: CANSARGIRETQYF. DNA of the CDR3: TGTGCCAACAGTGCCCGCGGGATAAGGGAGACCCAGTACTTC.

CDR3 DNA: TGTGCCAGCAGCTCCACACCAACCCAGTACTTC. It specifies CASSSTPTQYF. This chain connects TRBV7-9 to TRBJ2-5; no clear D. The CDR3 totals 11 residues. The V end lost 4 bases, the J end lost 8 bases, and 8 bases lay between the germline ends. Germline V gene lookup returns CDR1 SEHNR and CDR2 FQNEAQ (reference sequence).

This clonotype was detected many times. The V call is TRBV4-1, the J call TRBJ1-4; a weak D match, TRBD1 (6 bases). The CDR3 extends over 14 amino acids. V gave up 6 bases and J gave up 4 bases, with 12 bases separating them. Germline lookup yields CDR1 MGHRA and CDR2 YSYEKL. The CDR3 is CASSRTEGNEKLFF. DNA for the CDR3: TGCGCCAGCAGTCGGACAGAAGGTAATGAAAAACTGTTTTTT.

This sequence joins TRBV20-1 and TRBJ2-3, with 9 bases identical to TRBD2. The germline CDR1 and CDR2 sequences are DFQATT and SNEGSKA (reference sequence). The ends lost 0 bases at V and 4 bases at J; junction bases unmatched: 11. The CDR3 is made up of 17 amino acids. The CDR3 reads CSARDQRASGAADTQYF. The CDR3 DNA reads TGCAGTGCTAGAGATCAGAGGGCTAGCGGGGCGGCAGATACGCAGTATTTT.

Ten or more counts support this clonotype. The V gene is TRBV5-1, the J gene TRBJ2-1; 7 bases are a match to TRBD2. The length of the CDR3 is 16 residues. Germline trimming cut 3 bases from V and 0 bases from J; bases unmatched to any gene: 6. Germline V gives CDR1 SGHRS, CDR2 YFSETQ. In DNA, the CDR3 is TGCGCCAGCAGCTATTTACTAGCGAGCTCCTACAATGAGCAGTTCTTC. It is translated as CASSYLLASSYNEQFF.

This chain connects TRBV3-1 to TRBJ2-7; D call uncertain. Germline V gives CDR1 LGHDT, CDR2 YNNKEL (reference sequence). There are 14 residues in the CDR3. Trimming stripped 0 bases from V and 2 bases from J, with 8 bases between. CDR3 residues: CASSQDLSTYEQYF. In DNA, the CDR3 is TGTGCCAGCAGCCAAGACCTCTCTACCTACGAGCAGTACTTC.

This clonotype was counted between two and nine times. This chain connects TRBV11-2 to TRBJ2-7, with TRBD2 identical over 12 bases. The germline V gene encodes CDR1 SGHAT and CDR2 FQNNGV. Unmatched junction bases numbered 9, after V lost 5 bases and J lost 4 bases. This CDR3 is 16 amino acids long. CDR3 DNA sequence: TGTGCCAGCAGCCCGACTAGCGGGAGAATACCGTACGAGCAGTACTTC. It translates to CASSPTSGRIPYEQYF.

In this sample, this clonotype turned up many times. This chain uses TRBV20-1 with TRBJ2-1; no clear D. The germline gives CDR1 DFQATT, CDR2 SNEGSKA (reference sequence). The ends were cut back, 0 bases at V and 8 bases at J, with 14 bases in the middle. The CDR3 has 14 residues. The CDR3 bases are TGCAGTGCTAGAGATTTCAGGTTCGCAGATGAGCAGTTCTTC. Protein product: CSARDFRFADEQFF.

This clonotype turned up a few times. The CDR3 region is CASSLTPTSQYEQYF. The CDR3 bases are TGTGCCAGCAGCCTAACCCCGACTTCTCAATACGAGCAGTACTTC. This chain connects TRBV5-5 to TRBJ2-7; D call uncertain. This CDR3 has 15 residues. Per germline, CDR1 SGHKS and CDR2 YYEKEE (reference sequence). V lost 4 bases to trimming and J lost 4 bases, with 18 bases between them.

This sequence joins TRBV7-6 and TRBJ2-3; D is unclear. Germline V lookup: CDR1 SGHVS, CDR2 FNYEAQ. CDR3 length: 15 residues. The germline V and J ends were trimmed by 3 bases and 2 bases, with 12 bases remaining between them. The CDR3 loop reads CASSFLGQTTDTQYF. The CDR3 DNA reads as TGTGCCAGCAGCTTTTTGGGCCAAACCACAGATACGCAGTATTTT.